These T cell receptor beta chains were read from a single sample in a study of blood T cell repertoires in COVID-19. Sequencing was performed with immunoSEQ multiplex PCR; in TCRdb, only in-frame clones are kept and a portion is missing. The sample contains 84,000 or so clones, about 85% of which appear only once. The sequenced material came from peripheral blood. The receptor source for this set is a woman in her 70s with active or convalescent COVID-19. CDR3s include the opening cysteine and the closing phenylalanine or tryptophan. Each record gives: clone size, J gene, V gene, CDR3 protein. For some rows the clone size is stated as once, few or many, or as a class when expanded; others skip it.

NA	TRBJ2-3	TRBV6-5	CASSYSGTRTDTQYF
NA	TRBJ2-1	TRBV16	CASSQSSGSYNEQFF
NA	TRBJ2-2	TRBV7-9	CASSATAGSGNTGELFF
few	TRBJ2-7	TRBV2	CASKIGTSGRYEQYF
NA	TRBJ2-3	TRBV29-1	CSVDAGTGFTDTQYF
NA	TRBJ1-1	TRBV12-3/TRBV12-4	CASSLGLNTEAFF
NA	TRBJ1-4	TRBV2	CASRSANEKLFF
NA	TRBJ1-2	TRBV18	CASSPPTGTYGYTF
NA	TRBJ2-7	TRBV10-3	CAISETGTGAYEQYF
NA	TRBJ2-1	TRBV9	CASSVATGAYNEQFF
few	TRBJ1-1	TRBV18	CASSQTPGTGNTEAFF
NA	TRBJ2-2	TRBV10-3	CAISNRGEDTGELFF
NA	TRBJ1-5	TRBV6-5	CASSPTAIQPQHF
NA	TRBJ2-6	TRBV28	CASSFVGQGNSGANVLTF
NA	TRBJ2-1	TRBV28	CASSFPPSGGYSEQFF
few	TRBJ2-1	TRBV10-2	CASSLAGDYNEQFF
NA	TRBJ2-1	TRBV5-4	CASSVGGSGGASYNEQFF
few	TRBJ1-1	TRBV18	CASSPPVGGGTEAFF
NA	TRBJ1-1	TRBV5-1	CASSLYRGMGAMNTEAFF
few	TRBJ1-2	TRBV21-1	CASSKGAGNYGYTF
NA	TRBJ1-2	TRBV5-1	CASSLMSVDYGYTF
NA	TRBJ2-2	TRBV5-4	CASSFDRGGTGELFF
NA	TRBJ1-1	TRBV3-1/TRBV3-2	CASSQGGSAFF
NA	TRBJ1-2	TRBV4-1	CASSQTRTGLIVYGYTF
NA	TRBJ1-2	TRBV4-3	CASSQAAGGYGYTF
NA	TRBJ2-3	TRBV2	CASGGDRLAGVTDTQYF
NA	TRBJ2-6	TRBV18	CASSPLSSGANVLTF
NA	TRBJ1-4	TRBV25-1	CASRWGDSLLFF
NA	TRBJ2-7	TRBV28	CASRPQGLAGGYERQYF
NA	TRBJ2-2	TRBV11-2	CASSSERNTGELFF
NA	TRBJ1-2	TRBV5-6	CASTPWGGQYGYTF
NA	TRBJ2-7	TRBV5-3	CARSLGDSEGPLLSYEQYF
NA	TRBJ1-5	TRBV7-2	CASSSTPREYSNQPQHF
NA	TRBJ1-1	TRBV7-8	CASSLAGTGGWTEAFF
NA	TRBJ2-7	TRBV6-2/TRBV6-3	CASSLADEQYF
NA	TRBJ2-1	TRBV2	CASRGNSGGEQFF
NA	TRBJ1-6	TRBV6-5	CASSYGQSGSPLHF
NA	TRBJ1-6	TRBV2	CATMWSARSPLHF
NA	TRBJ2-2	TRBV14	CASSEVRGWAGELFF
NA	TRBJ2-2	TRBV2	CASSGQAWTGELFF
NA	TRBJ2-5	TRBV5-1	CASRSGWGQTQYF
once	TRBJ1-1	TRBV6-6	CASSISGGLTEAFF